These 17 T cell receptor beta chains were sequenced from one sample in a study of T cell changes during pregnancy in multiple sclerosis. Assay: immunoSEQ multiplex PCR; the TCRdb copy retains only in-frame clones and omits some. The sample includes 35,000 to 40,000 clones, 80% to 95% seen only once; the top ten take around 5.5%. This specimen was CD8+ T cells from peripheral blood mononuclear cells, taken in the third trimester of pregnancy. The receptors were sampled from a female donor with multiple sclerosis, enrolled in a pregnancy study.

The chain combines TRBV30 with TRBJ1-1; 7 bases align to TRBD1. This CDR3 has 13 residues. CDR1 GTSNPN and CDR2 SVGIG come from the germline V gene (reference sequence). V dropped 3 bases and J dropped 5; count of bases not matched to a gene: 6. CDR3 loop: CAWRLTGETEAFF. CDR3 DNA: TGTGCCTGGAGACTTACAGGGGAGACTGAAGCTTTCTTT.

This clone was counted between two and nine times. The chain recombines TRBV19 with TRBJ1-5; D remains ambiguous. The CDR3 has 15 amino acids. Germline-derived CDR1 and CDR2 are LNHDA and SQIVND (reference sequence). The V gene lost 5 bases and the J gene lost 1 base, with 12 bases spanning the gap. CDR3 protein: CASSHSPTSNQPQHF. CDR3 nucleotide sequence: TGTGCCAGTAGTCACTCCCCTACGAGCAATCAGCCCCAGCATTTT.

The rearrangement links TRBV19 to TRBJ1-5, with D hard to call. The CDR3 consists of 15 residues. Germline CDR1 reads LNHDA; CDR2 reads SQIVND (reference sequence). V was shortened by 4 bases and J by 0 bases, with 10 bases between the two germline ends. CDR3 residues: CASSSTTHSNQPQHF. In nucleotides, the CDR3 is TGTGCCAGTAGTAGTACGACACATAGCAATCAGCCCCAGCATTTT.

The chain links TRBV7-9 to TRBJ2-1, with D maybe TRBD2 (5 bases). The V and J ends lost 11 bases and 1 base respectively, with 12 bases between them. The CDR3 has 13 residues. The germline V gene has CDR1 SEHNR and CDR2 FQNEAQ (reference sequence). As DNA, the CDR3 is TGTGCCTTCAGGACTTTATCCTACAATGAGCAGTTCTTC. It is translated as CAFRTLSYNEQFF. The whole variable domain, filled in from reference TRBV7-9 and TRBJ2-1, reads DTGVSQNPRHKITKRGQNVTFRCDPISEHNRLYWYRQTLGQGPEFLTYFQNEAQLEKSRLLSDRFSAERPKGSFSTLEIQRTEQGDSAMYLCAFRTLSYNEQFFGPGTRLTVL.

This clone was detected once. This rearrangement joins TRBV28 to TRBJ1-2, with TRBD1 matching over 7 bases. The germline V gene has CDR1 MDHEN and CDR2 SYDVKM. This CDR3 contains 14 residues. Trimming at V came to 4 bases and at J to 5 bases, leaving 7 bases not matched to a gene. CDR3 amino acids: CASSYRGGIYGYTF. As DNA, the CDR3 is TGTGCCAGCAGTTACAGGGGTGGGATATATGGCTACACCTTC.

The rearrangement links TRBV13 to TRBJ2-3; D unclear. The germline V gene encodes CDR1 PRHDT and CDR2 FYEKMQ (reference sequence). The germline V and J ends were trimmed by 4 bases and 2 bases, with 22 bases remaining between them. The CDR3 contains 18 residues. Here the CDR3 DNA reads TGTGCCAGCAGCTCACGAGCAACCTACGAGGCTCCCACAGATACGCAGTATTTT. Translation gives CASSSRATYEAPTDTQYF.

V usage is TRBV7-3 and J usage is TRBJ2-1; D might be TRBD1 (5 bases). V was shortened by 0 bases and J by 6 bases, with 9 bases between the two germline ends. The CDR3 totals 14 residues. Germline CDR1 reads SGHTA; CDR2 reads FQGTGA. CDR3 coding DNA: TGTGCCAGCAGCTTAACGGTTCAGGGCAATGAGCAGTTCTTC. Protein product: CASSLTVQGNEQFF.

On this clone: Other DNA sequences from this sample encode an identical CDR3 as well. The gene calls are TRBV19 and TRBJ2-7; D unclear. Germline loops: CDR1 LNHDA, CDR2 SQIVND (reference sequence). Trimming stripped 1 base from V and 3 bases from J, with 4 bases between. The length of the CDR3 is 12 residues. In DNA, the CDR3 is TGTGCCAGTAGTATAGGAGGCTACGAGCAGTACTTC. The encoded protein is CASSIGGYEQYF.

CDR3 DNA sequence: TGTGCCAGCAGTTTTCCTCTACTTACGGGGAACACCGGGGAGCTGTTTTTT. It specifies CASSFPLLTGNTGELFF. This sequence joins TRBV28 and TRBJ2-2; D unclear. V was cut by 3 bases and J by 1 base, with 15 bases left in between. Germline CDR1 is MDHEN and CDR2 is SYDVKM. The CDR3 spans 17 residues. Using reference TRBV28 and TRBJ2-2 for the parts outside the CDR3, the full variable domain is DVKVTQSSRYLVKRTGEKVFLECVQDMDHENMFWYRQDPGLGLRLIYFSYDVKMKEKGDIPEGYSVSREKKERFSLILESASTNQTSMYLCASSFPLLTGNTGELFFGEGSRLTVL.

The CDR3 loop is CASSLTRYSEHGYTF. In DNA form, the CDR3 reads TGTGCCAGCAGCTTGACCCGTTACTCCGAGCATGGCTACACCTTC. J is TRBJ1-2 and V is TRBV5-6; D unresolved. Germline CDR1 SGHDT, CDR2 YYEEEE. This CDR3 is built from 15 residues. With 1 base removed from V and 6 bases from J, the gap between germline ends came to 16 bases.

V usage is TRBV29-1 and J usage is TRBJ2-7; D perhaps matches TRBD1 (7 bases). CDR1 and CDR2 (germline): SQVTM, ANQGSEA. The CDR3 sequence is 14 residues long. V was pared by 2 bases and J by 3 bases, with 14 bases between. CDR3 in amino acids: CSVESQGEDYEQYF. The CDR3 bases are TGCAGCGTTGAAAGCCAGGGGGAGGACTACGAGCAGTACTTC.

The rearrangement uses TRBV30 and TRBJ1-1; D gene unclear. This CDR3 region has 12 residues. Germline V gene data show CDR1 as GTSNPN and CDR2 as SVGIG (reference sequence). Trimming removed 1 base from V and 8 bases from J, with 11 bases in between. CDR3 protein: CAWSAVEQEAFF. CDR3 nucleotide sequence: TGTGCCTGGAGTGCGGTGGAGCAAGAAGCTTTCTTT.

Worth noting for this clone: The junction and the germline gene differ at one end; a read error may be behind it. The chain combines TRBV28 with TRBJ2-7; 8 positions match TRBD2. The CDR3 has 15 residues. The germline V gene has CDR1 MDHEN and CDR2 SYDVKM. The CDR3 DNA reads TGTGCCAGCACCCCGGGGGGGGCCTACTCCTCCGAGCAGTACTTC. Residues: CASTPGGAYSSEQYF.

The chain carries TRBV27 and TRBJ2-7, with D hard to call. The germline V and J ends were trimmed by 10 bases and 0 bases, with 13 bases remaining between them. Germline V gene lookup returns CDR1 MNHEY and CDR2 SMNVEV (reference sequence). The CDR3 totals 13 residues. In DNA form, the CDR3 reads TGTGCCATCACAGACGCGAACTCCTACGAGCAGTACTTC. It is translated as CAITDANSYEQYF.

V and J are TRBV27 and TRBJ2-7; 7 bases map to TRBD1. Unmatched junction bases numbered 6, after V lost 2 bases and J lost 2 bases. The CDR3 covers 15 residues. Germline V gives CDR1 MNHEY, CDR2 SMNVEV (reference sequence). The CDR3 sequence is CASSLVRGSTYEQYF. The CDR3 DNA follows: TGTGCCAGCAGTTTAGTCAGGGGGAGTACCTACGAGCAGTACTTC.

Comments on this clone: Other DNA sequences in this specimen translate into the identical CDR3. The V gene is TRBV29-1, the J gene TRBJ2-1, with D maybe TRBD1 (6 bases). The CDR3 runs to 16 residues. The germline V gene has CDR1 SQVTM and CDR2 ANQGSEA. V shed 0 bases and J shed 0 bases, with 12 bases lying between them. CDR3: CSVEERQESSYNEQFF. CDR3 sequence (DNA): TGCAGCGTTGAAGAGAGACAGGAGAGCTCCTACAATGAGCAGTTCTTC.

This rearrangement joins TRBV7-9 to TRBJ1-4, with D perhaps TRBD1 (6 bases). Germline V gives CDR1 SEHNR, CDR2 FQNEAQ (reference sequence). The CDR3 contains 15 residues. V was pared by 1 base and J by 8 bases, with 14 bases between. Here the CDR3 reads CASSLGTGLEEKLFF. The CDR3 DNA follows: TGTGCCAGCAGCTTAGGAACAGGGTTGGAGGAAAAACTGTTTTTT.